This TCR beta chain appears in the sequencing data of a study of blood T cell repertoires in COVID-19. Study overall: Acute and convalescent COVID-19 specimens originated in the United States, Italy and Spain.

CDR1 GTSNPN and CDR2 SVGIG come from the germline V gene (reference sequence). This CDR3 has 16 amino acids. After removal of 3 bases from V and 6 bases from J, the junction contained 12 bases not matched to a gene. Original handling: Reference gene primer amplification gave nucleated cell count estimates. Profiled with immunoSEQ multiplex PCR; TCRdb holds only in-frame clones, not every one. That table supplies the V and J calls and clone size; D and trimming were determined from the DNA. The table lists 95,000 or so clones, 80% to 90% of them singletons. The sequence was obtained from a man older than 75 with active or convalescent COVID-19. The rearrangement uses TRBV30 and TRBJ2-5, with TRBD1 matching 11 bases. Sequenced material: peripheral blood. The CDR3 sequence is CAWSVLGQGAVKTQYF. In DNA form, the CDR3 reads TGTGCCTGGAGCGTCCTAGGACAGGGGGCCGTGAAGACCCAGTACTTC.